One T cell receptor (beta chain) is described in this entry. The CDR3 totals 14 residues. V lost 1 base, J lost 7 bases, and 11 bases lay in between. Germline values: CDR1 SGHAT, CDR2 FQNNGV. These data are taken from a study of shared T cell receptors in the human thymus. Only in-frame clones appear in the TCRdb table, and some are missing; sequencing was by immunoSEQ multiplex PCR. This sample yields approximately 580,000 clones, of which around three quarters are seen a single time; about 0.013% belongs to the top ten. These same records also appear under a second study, on human thymus T cells. That report adds: Corrective cardiac operations yielded the resected thymus tissue. Related studies found that unrelated individuals share highly overlapping thymic repertoires.

The rearrangement joins TRBV11-2 to TRBJ1-5; D remains ambiguous. The sequence derives from a boy in the first two years of life with a congenital heart defect. The sequenced material came from thymocytes. In DNA, the CDR3 is TGTGCCAGCAGCTTAGGATCTCGGGGACAGCCCCAGCATTTT. Amino acids: CASSLGSRGQPQHF.